The present T cell receptor beta chain was sequenced within a study of blood T cells in healthy people across ages. General observations from the study: Investigators viewed diversity estimates from one million T cells as underestimates, the study reported.

This clonotype has more than one count but fewer than ten. Antigen unknown. The use of a sample-barcoded 5' primer and a J-beta primer mix characterized a second PCR of roughly 6 to 11 cycles. Per-sample output comprised a minimum of 3 million paired-end reads containing CDR3. One entry per CDR3 protein results from TCRdb running MiXCR on the 5' RACE reads. This table has over a million distinct CDR3 sequences, approximately 63% appearing once. The sample taken for sequencing was blood. This receptor was obtained from a man between 18 and 35 years old in good health.

Here the CDR3 reads CASSVEPALRADTQYF. The CDR3 region has the DNA TGTGCCAGCAGCGTAGAACCAGCCCTAAGGGCAGATACGCAGTATTTT. The chain uses TRBV9 and TRBJ2-3; D call uncertain. Germline V gene sequence: CDR1 SGDLS, CDR2 YYNGEE. Trimming took off 0 bases at V and 4 bases at J, with 15 bases between the two ends. There are 16 residues in the CDR3.